Included here is one T cell receptor beta chain sequence, with context. Mismatch with germline at one junction end may stem from a read error. Through MiXCR, TCRdb re-clonotyped the PCR reads. The data show about 8,600 clones, with 20% to 30% seen just once and about 13% held by the top ten. The sample belongs to a study of metastatic and nonmetastatic thyroid tumors. The CDR3 is 11 amino acids. Germline CDR1 is SGHRS and CDR2 is YFSETQ. Treatment of any kind had been given to no patient before thyroid surgery. The sequence came from a female donor with papillary thyroid cancer or a benign thyroid nodule (not recorded which). Some clones in this sample may be carry-over from other donors' samples. This chain uses TRBV5-1 with TRBJ2-7; D is unclear. Sequencing was carried out using adjacent normal tissue. The CDR3 DNA reads as TGCGCCAGCAGCTCGGGCTACGAGCAGCACTTC. Translating it yields CASSSGYEQHF.